This entry features one T cell receptor (beta chain) sequence. This specimen belongs to a study of T cell repertoires in cytomegalovirus infection. MiXCR, run by TCRdb on the reads, gives a single entry per CDR3 protein. Altogether roughly 600,000 distinct CDR3 sequences are present, approximately 24% being singletons, with the ten largest covering 7.5% to 9%. Sequencing was done on a sample of CD8+ T cells from PBMCs. The clonotype was recovered from a human donor in good health (CMV status not recorded). Some clones in this sample may be carry-over from other donors' samples.

The CDR3 loop reads CASSESRGARTEAFF. CDR3 nucleotides: TGCGCCAGCAGTGAGTCGCGGGGGGCGAGAACTGAAGCTTTCTTT. The chain recombines TRBV10-1 with TRBJ1-1, with D possibly matching TRBD1 (6 bases). V lost 0 bases and J lost 5, with 13 bases in between. Germline-derived CDR1 and CDR2 are WNHNN and SYGVQD (reference sequence). CDR3 length equals 15 residues.